Shown below are 13 T cell receptor beta chains from a single sample sequenced in a study of cytomegalovirus exposure and HLA in healthy donors. PCR primers comprised 60 Vbeta and 13 Jbeta primers. The protocol was immunoSEQ multiplex PCR, while the TCRdb copy is restricted to in-frame clones and leaves out a portion. The listing contains around 200,000 clones. Sequenced input: PBMCs. These receptors were taken from a girl between 2 and 10 years old in good health and CMV-seropositive.

The chain uses TRBV27 and TRBJ2-1, with D tentatively TRBD2 (6 bases). This CDR3 contains 14 residues. The V gene's germline CDR1 is MNHEY and CDR2 SMNVEV (reference sequence). Trimming pared 5 bases from V and 3 bases from J, leaving 11 bases between. CDR3 nucleotides: TGTGCCAGCAGTGACGGGGGTAGCTACAATGAGCAGTTCTTC. As protein: CASSDGGSYNEQFF.

The V gene is TRBV28, the J gene TRBJ2-1; maybe TRBD2 (6 bases). Germline CDR1 reads MDHEN; CDR2 reads SYDVKM. V shed 1 base and J shed 2 bases, with 9 bases lying between them. The CDR3 runs 15 residues. The CDR3 sequence: CASSLFGSPYNEQFF. The CDR3 nucleotides read TGTGCCAGCAGTTTATTCGGGAGCCCCTACAATGAGCAGTTCTTC.

The V and J genes are TRBV7-3 and TRBJ2-2, with a tentative D call TRBD2 (5 bases). Trimming removed 3 bases from V and 4 bases from J, with 12 bases in between. The CDR3 covers 15 residues. Germline loops: CDR1 SGHTA, CDR2 FQGTGA. CDR3 sequence: CASSFTGLGTGELFF. CDR3 coding DNA: TGTGCCAGCAGCTTCACCGGACTCGGCACCGGGGAGCTGTTTTTT.

This chain joins TRBV5-6 and TRBJ1-6, with 10 bases matching TRBD1. Unmatched junction bases numbered 9, after V lost 4 bases and J lost 8 bases. This CDR3 spans 16 amino acids. The V gene's germline CDR1 is SGHDT and CDR2 YYEEEE. CDR3 coding DNA: TGTGCCAGCAGCGATCAGACAGGGGGCGTGTATTCACCCCTCCACTTT. Translating it yields CASSDQTGGVYSPLHF.

This rearrangement joins TRBV11-2 to TRBJ2-3; 8 bases are shared with TRBD2. The CDR3 loop spans 17 amino acids. After removal of 2 bases from V and 2 bases from J, the junction contained 9 bases not matched to a gene. Germline values: CDR1 SGHAT, CDR2 FQNNGV. CDR3 sequence reads: CASSLSPPGLVTDTQYF. The CDR3 bases are TGTGCCAGCAGCTTATCCCCACCGGGACTAGTCACAGATACGCAGTATTTT. Drawing the rest from reference TRBV11-2 and TRBJ2-3, the complete variable domain is EAGVAQSPRYKIIEKRQSVAFWCNPISGHATLYWYQQILGQGPKLLIQFQNNGVVDDSQLPKDRFSAERLKGVDSTLKIQPAKLEDSAVYLCASSLSPPGLVTDTQYFGPGTRLTVL.

The chain combines TRBV19 with TRBJ1-2; TRBD1 matches at 11 bases. CDR3 length: 16 residues. Trimming removed 5 bases from V and 4 bases from J; junction bases left unmatched: 9. Germline V gives CDR1 LNHDA, CDR2 SQIVND (reference sequence). Here the CDR3 reads CASSVDGQGASYGYTF. The CDR3 nucleotides are TGTGCCAGTAGTGTGGACGGACAGGGGGCCTCCTATGGCTACACCTTC.

V is TRBV9 and J is TRBJ2-7, with 7 bases lining up with TRBD1. This CDR3 has 14 residues. CDR1 is SGDLS and CDR2 is YYNGEE in the germline V gene. Trimming cost V 7 bases and J 2 bases; bases outside gene matches: 9. CDR3 sequence: CASDQGVTTYEQYF. The CDR3 region has the DNA TGTGCCAGCGACCAGGGGGTTACTACCTACGAGCAGTACTTC.

The J gene is TRBJ2-2, the V gene TRBV5-5, with 9 bases identical to TRBD2. Germline V gene data show CDR1 as SGHKS and CDR2 as YYEKEE (reference sequence). Trimming took 2 bases from V and 4 from J; bases not matched to a gene: 9. CDR3 length: 17 amino acids. CDR3 in amino acids: CASSFSGATSGTGELFF. In nucleotides, the CDR3 is TGTGCCAGCAGCTTTAGTGGAGCGACTAGCGGCACCGGGGAGCTGTTTTTT.

The chain links TRBV28 to TRBJ1-4; the match to TRBD1 covers 9 bases. The J segment lost 0 bases and the V segment lost 5 bases, leaving 7 bases of the junction unmatched. The CDR3 runs to 17 residues. The germline gives CDR1 MDHEN, CDR2 SYDVKM. CDR3 sequence reads: CASSPFTGGPTNEKLFF. The CDR3, as DNA: TGTGCCAGCAGTCCATTTACAGGGGGCCCAACTAATGAAAAACTGTTTTTT.

CDR3 nucleotide sequence: TGTGCCAGCAGCCCCGCAATACAGAAAATGAACACTGAAGCTTTCTTT. This gives the protein CASSPAIQKMNTEAFF. The chain is built from TRBV7-2 and TRBJ1-1; D not certain. This CDR3 is 16 amino acids long. The V gene's germline CDR1 is SGHTA and CDR2 FQGNSA. Trimming took off 5 bases at V and 0 bases at J, with 16 bases between the two ends.

This chain links TRBV5-4 with TRBJ1-2, with D maybe TRBD1 (5 bases). Germline V gene sequence: CDR1 SGHNT, CDR2 YYREEE (reference sequence). The V end lost 4 bases, the J end lost 1 base, and 11 bases lay between the germline ends. This CDR3 comprises 14 residues. CDR3 amino acids: CASSSSGGNYGYTF. The CDR3 coding sequence is TGTGCCAGCAGCAGTAGCGGGGGTAACTATGGCTACACCTTC. Full variable domain (outside the CDR3, taken from reference TRBV5-4 and TRBJ1-2): ETGVTQSPTHLIKTRGQQVTLRCSSQSGHNTVSWYQQALGQGPQFIFQYYREEENGRGNFPPRFSGLQFPNYSSELNVNALELDDSALYLCASSSSGGNYGYTFGSGTRLTVV.

The chain is built from TRBV5-6 and TRBJ2-7; maybe TRBD2 (5 bases). The CDR3 length is 12 residues. CDR1 and CDR2 from the germline V gene are SGHDT and YYEEEE. The V gene lost 2 bases and the J gene lost 5 bases, with 8 bases spanning the gap. CDR3 in amino acids: CASSFGVDEQYF. The DNA of the CDR3 is TGTGCCAGCAGCTTCGGGGTTGACGAGCAGTACTTC.

The chain links TRBV30 to TRBJ1-1; possible D gene TRBD1, 5 bases. Germline CDR1 GTSNPN, CDR2 SVGIG (reference sequence). Trimming cost V 3 bases and J 1 base, with 9 bases left between them. The CDR3 has 13 residues. The CDR3 DNA follows: TGTGCCTGGAGCTCCGACAGGAACACTGAAGCTTTCTTT. Residues: CAWSSDRNTEAFF. The full variable domain, completed using reference TRBV30 and TRBJ1-1, is SQTIHQWPATLVQPVGSPLSLECTVEGTSNPNLYWYRQAAGRGLQLLFYSVGIGQISSEVPQNLSASRPQDRQFILSSKKLLLSDSGFYLCAWSSDRNTEAFFGQGTRLTVV.